This T cell receptor beta chain is from a study of T cells after yellow fever vaccination. This clonotype showed up many times. Its target is not known. Trimming pared 6 bases from V and 4 bases from J, leaving 18 bases between. The length of the CDR3 is 15 residues. The V gene's germline CDR1 is MDHEN and CDR2 SYDVKM. Points from the study as a whole: The CD4 compartment and the CD8 compartment contained a small share of clonotypes in common. Booster sampling recovered most clones from primary vaccination (96% CD4, around 88% CD8). Weaker overall, the secondary response nonetheless peaked faster (day 5 versus 15).

TCRdb reanalysed the 5' RACE reads using MiXCR and keeps one entry per CDR3 protein. The profile covers tens of thousands of distinct CDR3 sequences, with roughly 7.7% appearing a single time and roughly two fifths taken by the ten largest. The chain combines TRBV28 with TRBJ2-5, with D perhaps matching TRBD1 (6 bases). The source of this sequence is a young man who received the YFV17D yellow fever vaccine. The sample in question was CD8+ T cells sorted from PBMCs, obtained on the day of the yellow fever booster vaccination. This chain's CDR3 is CASRSIQGIGETQYF. CDR3 nucleotides: TGTGCCAGCAGATCAATACAGGGAATTGGAGAGACCCAGTACTTC.